The present entry profiles one T cell receptor (beta chain) with its context. The protocol was immunoSEQ multiplex PCR, while the TCRdb copy is restricted to in-frame clones and leaves out a portion. The sample has 58,000 or so clones, 80% to 90% seen once; the top ten hold around 0.4%. The data are from a study of T cell changes during pregnancy in multiple sclerosis. The CDR3 covers 15 residues. CDR1 and CDR2 (germline): GTSNPN, SVGIG (reference sequence). Losses at the gene ends were 2 bases for V and 0 bases for J; bases not matched to a gene: 3. This chain links TRBV30 with TRBJ1-4; 7 bases fit TRBD1. Sequencing used CD4+ T cells from peripheral blood mononuclear cells, obtained in the third trimester of pregnancy. This receptor was obtained from a female donor with multiple sclerosis, enrolled in a pregnancy study. As DNA, the CDR3 is TGTGCCTGGAGTCTCGGGACAGCAACTAATGAAAAACTGTTTTTT. This gives the protein CAWSLGTATNEKLFF.